The source of this TCR beta chain is a study of blood T cell repertoires in COVID-19. Background on the study: Samples of COVID-19 (acute and convalescent) were obtained from the United States, Italy and Spain. Nucleic acid was either cDNA or gDNA, and it came from T cells, B-cell-depleted T cells, or PBMCs.

The germline gives CDR1 MDHEN, CDR2 SYDVKM. The CDR3 loop spans 17 amino acids. V dropped 5 bases and J dropped 8; count of bases not matched to a gene: 16. Study processing details: Amplification of reference gene primers was used by the study to estimate nucleated cell counts. Data came from immunoSEQ multiplex PCR; TCRdb stores just in-frame clones and leaves some out. For V, J and clone size, that table is used; D and trimming come from the DNA. The data show 200,000 to 250,000 clones, approximately 86% seen once. J is TRBJ1-2 and V is TRBV28, with 11 bases identical to TRBD1. The clonotype was recovered from a man older than 75 with acute or convalescent COVID-19. The sequenced sample consisted of peripheral blood. The CDR3 region is CASSRYLPDRGRKGYTF. The DNA of the CDR3 is TGTGCCAGCAGTAGATACCTCCCGGACAGGGGGCGGAAGGGCTACACCTTC.